This T cell receptor beta chain derives from a study of human T cells and chemical hapten exposure (dated by TCRdb to the early 2020s). About the full investigation: For sensitization, 2% DPC in acetone was applied to a 2 cm by 2 cm area of upper inner arm skin. Patients additionally received weekly therapeutic DPC doses to the scalp throughout the approximately 24-week study period. Patch testing was done on the upper back using Finn chambers containing 0.01% DPC, and results were scored after 6 days according to International Contact Dermatitis Research Group standards. Alopecia areata with under or over 50% scalp involvement, alopecia totalis and alopecia universalis were represented in the patient cohort, which was mostly female. The libraries were sequenced as a pool, and the TCR yield per sample differed mostly because of small variations in library volumes within the pool. The study tracked peripheral blood TCR repertoire changes in vivo during primary and secondary sensitization to the hapten diphenylcyclopropenone (DPC) in alopecia patients. Patient blood was sampled pre-sensitization (week 0) and at 2, 6 and about 24 weeks after DPC sensitization. Blood for TCR sequencing was provided by twenty-nine alopecia patients at one to four time points (pre-sensitization, 2, 6 and 24 weeks). Study-wide findings and limitations: Because every patient had alopecia, a presumed autoimmune disease, the patients' immune response might differ from that of healthy individuals. The number of TCRs above 1 in 1000 frequency did not change with DPC sensitization; there was no evidence of global repertoire structure alterations. The number of PT1 expanded TCRs positively correlated with patch test score, significant at thresholds 8, 16 and 32 but not 4. Repeated subsampling changed both the strength of the expansion versus patch-test correlation and the threshold at which the correlation became significant. Significantly more large CDR3 similarity clusters were formed by expanded TCRs than by pre-sensitization or healthy control sets, consistent with antigen-driven responses.

Including cysteine and phenylalanine, the CDR3 has 14 amino acids. Only the CDR3 DNA is retained, 42 bases long and in frame from the first base. V is cut by 5 bases and J by 1 base, and the space between the germline ends is 12 bases. For CDR1 and CDR2, the germline V gene (reference sequence) lists LNHDA and SQIVND. A remark on this clonotype: The antigen this receptor binds is unknown. There are no base qualities to consult, and no much larger clone falls within one base.

Receptor amplification or capture employed RACE. The instrument given in TCRdb is NextSeq 500. During library preparation, unique molecular identifiers were attached to individual cDNA molecules so that TCRs could be counted quantitatively and reproducibly. For every blood RNA sample, sequencing covered both the TCR alpha and TCR beta chains. The original pipeline was this. A median of approximately 100,000 TCRs per sample was observed, with a range of roughly 20,000 to 700,000. The Decombinator software suite was used to annotate V, J and CDR3 in the TCR reads. For the PS versus PT1 abundance plots, all samples were subsampled to the same number of TCRs (28,000). Expanded TCRs were defined as absent before sensitization and observed at least eight times at the 2-week time point. TCRdb took the public reads, trimmed them with fastp at Q25, ran MiXCR for clone calling and kept in-frame beta chains. Each record represents a unique CDR3 protein, reported with the most common genes and DNA among its rows. The V and J calls here are based on TCRdb, not the publication. Here the sample has 130,000 or so distinct CDR3 sequences; around 11% occur a single time. In total, the top ten clones hold around 2.5% of the sample.

In the paper's terms, the time point label means: patch test 3, about 24 weeks after DPC sensitization. The treatment or condition label for this specimen denotes: therapeutic diphenylcyclopropenone sensitization with weekly scalp DPC. Blood at each patch-test visit was drawn before the patch test was applied. Eligible patients were aged 18 to 70, diagnosed with alopecia, deemed suitable for DPC therapy, and excluded if pregnant. Total RNA was extracted from unfractionated whole blood collected in Tempus Blood RNA tubes. The receptor was derived from a woman between 45 and 60 years old with alopecia areata. Some clones in this sample may be carry-over from other donors' samples. The sample consisted of whole blood, taken in connection with sensitization to the hapten diphenylcyclopropenone (DPC). The chain is assembled from TRBV19 and TRBJ2-7, with no confidently assigned D gene. Here is the DNA: TGTGCCAGTAGTTTCGACACAGCATCCTACGAGCAGTACTTC. The resulting protein is CASSFDTASYEQYF.